These T cell receptor beta chains were read from a single sample in a study of breast tumors, draining lymph nodes, adjacent tissues. TCRdb processed the multiplex PCR reads anew with MiXCR; each CDR3 protein has one entry. The sample has around 50,000 distinct CDR3 sequences, roughly 23% seen once. Sequencing used breast tumor tissue. The origin of the receptors is a female donor with breast cancer. Some clones in this sample may be carry-over from other donors' samples. CDR3s leave out the opening cysteine and the closing phenylalanine or tryptophan. Each record gives: J gene, V gene, clone size, CDR3 protein. Rows give clone size only sometimes, using once, few, many, or a class for an expanded clone.

J: TRBJ2-3; V: TRBV20-1; size: many; CDR3: SARGGPGQGTQY
J: TRBJ1-3; V: TRBV3-1; size: many; CDR3: ASSPARAGNTIY
J: TRBJ1-1; V: TRBV9; size: NA; CDR3: ASSEGHPNTEAF
J: TRBJ1-4; V: TRBV5-6; size: many; CDR3: ASTGEGTPENKPPTNEKLF
J: TRBJ2-1; V: TRBV7-9; size: few; CDR3: ASSYFGRAAVYNEQF
J: TRBJ1-2; V: TRBV6-5; size: many; CDR3: ASSPEGVSYT
J: TRBJ2-5; V: TRBV28; size: NA; CDR3: ASRDGRTVQETQY
J: TRBJ1-2; V: TRBV5-1; size: NA; CDR3: ASSDTGTGYGYT
J: TRBJ1-4; V: TRBV28; size: NA; CDR3: ASSSYQVSTNEKLL
J: TRBJ1-2; V: TRBV4-1; size: medium-sized; CDR3: ASSQDLGANYGYT
J: TRBJ1-6; V: TRBV19; size: many; CDR3: ASSSTWGNSPLH
J: TRBJ1-2; V: TRBV12-3/TRBV12-4; size: many; CDR3: ASSLAQGPYGYT
J: TRBJ1-4; V: TRBV5-1; size: many; CDR3: ASSLGGAGEKLF
J: TRBJ2-1; V: TRBV9; size: many; CDR3: ASSVATGGSYNEQF
J: TRBJ2-2; V: TRBV10-3; size: many; CDR3: ATWGGTGNTGELF
J: TRBJ1-3; V: TRBV6-1; size: many; CDR3: ASSGWSHSGNTIY
J: TRBJ1-6; V: TRBV20-1; size: many; CDR3: SAREKGRSSYNSPLH
J: TRBJ1-5; V: TRBV28; size: NA; CDR3: ASSLRQGGWSNQPQH
J: TRBJ1-2; V: TRBV5-8; size: medium-sized; CDR3: ASSLAWDSNYGYT
J: TRBJ1-5; V: TRBV7-6; size: many; CDR3: ASSLYDRGSQPQH
J: TRBJ1-4; V: TRBV13; size: many; CDR3: ASSLAGFNEKLF
J: TRBJ1-2; V: TRBV19; size: many; CDR3: ASSGTGAGYGYT